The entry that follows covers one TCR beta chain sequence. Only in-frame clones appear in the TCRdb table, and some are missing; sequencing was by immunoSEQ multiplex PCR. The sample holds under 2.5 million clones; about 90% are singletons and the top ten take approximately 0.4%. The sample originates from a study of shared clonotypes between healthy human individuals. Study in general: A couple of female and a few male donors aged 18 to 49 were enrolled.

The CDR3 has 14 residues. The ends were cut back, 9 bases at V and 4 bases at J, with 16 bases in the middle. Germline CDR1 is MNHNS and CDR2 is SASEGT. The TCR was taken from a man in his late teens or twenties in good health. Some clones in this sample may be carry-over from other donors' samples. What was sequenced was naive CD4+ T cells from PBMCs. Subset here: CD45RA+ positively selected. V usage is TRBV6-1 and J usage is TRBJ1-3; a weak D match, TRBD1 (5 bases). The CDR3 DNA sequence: TGTGCCAGTAATGAGTGGGGGACGGGAAACACCATATATTTT. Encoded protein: CASNEWGTGNTIYF.